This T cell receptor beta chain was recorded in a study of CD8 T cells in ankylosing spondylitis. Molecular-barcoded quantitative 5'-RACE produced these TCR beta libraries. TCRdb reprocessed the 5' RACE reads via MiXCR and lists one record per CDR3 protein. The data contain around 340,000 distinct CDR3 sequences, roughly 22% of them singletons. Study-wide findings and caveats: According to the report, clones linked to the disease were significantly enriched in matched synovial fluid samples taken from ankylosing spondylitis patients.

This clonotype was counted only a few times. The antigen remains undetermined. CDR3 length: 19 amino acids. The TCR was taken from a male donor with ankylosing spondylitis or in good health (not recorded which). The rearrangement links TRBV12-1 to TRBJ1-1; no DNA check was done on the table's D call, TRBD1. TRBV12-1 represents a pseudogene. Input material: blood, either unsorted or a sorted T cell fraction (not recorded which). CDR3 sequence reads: CASSPKTARDRFWNTEAFF. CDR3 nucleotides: TGTGCCAGCAGCCCCAAGACCGCACGGGACAGATTTTGGAACACTGAAGCTTTCTTT.